The sequence of this T cell receptor beta chain was determined in a study of graft-versus-host responses after intestinal transplantation (dated by TCRdb to the early 2020s). About the full investigation: Recipients received multivisceral, liver-intestinal, or isolated intestinal transplants. All recipients received anti-thymocyte globulin induction followed by maintenance tacrolimus and steroids for approximately 3 years. After intestinal transplantation, graft-versus-host and host-versus-graft alloreactive T cell clones in the graft, circulation and bone marrow were tracked using bulk TCR-beta CDR3 sequencing. Alloreactive clones were identified by sequencing pre-transplant mixed lymphocyte reaction products and comparing these products with unstimulated pre-transplant donor and recipient T cells. A cohort of 24 intestinal transplant recipients, including one retransplant, was enrolled, and 3 patients lacking pretransplant specimens were excluded. A peak of at least 4% donor T cells among recipient peripheral blood mononuclear cells was the definition used for donor T cell macrochimerism. Samples from a few later patients were sequenced in-house on an Illumina MiSeq with MiXCR processing rather than by the commercial service.

The time point label corresponds to: cells obtained before transplantation from donor or recipient. In the mixed lymphocyte reactions, roughly 200,000 CFSE-labeled pre-transplant responders were plated with roughly 200,000 irradiated violet-dye-labeled stimulators and cultured for 5 to 6 days. Proliferating CD3+CD4+CFSE-low and CD3+CD8+CFSE-low responder cells were FACS-sorted on a BD Influx sorter after the mixed lymphocyte reaction. Library creation used the immunoSEQ multiplex PCR assay. In most patients, genomic DNA was isolated using the Qiagen DNeasy Blood and Tissue Kit and sent frozen to Adaptive Biotechnologies for TCR sequencing. For most patients, genomic DNA was subjected to high-throughput TCR-beta CDR3 sequencing by Adaptive Biotechnologies. The published analysis was carried out like this. Adaptive's ImmunoSEQ software was the source of the TCR sequencing data for about 20 patients, while a few other patients were processed with MiXCR and VDJtools. To correct CD4 versus CD8 sorting errors, any sequence found in both subsets at a frequency ratio below 5:1 was removed. CDR3 nucleotide sequences shared between donor and recipient were removed because their origin could not be assigned. Alloreactive clones required at least 2-fold expansion over unstimulated cells and minimum CFSE-low frequency of 0.002% (template counts) or 0.001% (read counts). A clone was considered mappable if detected in the sequenced pre-transplant spleen, lymph node, or MLR CFSE-low populations of the donor or recipient. Cumulative frequency of alloreactive clones was calculated as a percentage of all sequences weighted by copy number. TCRdb stores this immuneACCESS table with in-frame sequences only. Part of the clones is absent; in the studies checked, under half of the shortfall reflects unresolved V genes, and no reason is known for the rest. V and J calls and clone size are those listed in that table; D and trimming were worked out from the DNA. The sample yields several thousand clones; around 25% were counted once. The top ten clones comprise more than 2.5% of the sample.

Broad study findings and their caveats: The relatively low number and heterogeneity of intestinal transplant patients limited the conclusions. GvH clones were found in recipient bone marrow, and some of the GvH clones appeared earlier in ileal mucosa or blood, which is consistent with an intestinal mucosal origin. High GvH to HvG T cell clonal ratios were observed in the allografts of patients with donor T cell macrochimerism. Early after transplant, peak levels of circulating GvH clones were associated with declines in HvG clones.

Turning to this clone: No base quality information exists; no much larger clone differs at one position.

The source is a human patient who was an organ donor for intestinal transplantation. This specimen was alloreactive CD4+ T cells from a mixed lymphocyte reaction culture, taken before transplantation. The meaning of the sample's cell subset or site label: CFSE-low proliferating T cells sorted from approximately 6-day pre-transplant mixed lymphocyte reaction (GvH or HvG direction).

The nucleotide sequence is given as TGTGGGTGGGTTGAGGCGGGAGGGGCGCGCCATACGCAGTATTTT. Translated, it gives CGWVEAGGARHTQYF. The sequence links TRBV6-1 to TRBJ2-3; 9 central nucleotides agree with TRBD2. Taken from the germline V gene, the CDR1 and CDR2 loops are MNHNS and SASEGT. The CDR3 numbers 15 residues from cysteine through phenylalanine. Solely the CDR3 DNA is kept, with 45 bases framed from the first base.